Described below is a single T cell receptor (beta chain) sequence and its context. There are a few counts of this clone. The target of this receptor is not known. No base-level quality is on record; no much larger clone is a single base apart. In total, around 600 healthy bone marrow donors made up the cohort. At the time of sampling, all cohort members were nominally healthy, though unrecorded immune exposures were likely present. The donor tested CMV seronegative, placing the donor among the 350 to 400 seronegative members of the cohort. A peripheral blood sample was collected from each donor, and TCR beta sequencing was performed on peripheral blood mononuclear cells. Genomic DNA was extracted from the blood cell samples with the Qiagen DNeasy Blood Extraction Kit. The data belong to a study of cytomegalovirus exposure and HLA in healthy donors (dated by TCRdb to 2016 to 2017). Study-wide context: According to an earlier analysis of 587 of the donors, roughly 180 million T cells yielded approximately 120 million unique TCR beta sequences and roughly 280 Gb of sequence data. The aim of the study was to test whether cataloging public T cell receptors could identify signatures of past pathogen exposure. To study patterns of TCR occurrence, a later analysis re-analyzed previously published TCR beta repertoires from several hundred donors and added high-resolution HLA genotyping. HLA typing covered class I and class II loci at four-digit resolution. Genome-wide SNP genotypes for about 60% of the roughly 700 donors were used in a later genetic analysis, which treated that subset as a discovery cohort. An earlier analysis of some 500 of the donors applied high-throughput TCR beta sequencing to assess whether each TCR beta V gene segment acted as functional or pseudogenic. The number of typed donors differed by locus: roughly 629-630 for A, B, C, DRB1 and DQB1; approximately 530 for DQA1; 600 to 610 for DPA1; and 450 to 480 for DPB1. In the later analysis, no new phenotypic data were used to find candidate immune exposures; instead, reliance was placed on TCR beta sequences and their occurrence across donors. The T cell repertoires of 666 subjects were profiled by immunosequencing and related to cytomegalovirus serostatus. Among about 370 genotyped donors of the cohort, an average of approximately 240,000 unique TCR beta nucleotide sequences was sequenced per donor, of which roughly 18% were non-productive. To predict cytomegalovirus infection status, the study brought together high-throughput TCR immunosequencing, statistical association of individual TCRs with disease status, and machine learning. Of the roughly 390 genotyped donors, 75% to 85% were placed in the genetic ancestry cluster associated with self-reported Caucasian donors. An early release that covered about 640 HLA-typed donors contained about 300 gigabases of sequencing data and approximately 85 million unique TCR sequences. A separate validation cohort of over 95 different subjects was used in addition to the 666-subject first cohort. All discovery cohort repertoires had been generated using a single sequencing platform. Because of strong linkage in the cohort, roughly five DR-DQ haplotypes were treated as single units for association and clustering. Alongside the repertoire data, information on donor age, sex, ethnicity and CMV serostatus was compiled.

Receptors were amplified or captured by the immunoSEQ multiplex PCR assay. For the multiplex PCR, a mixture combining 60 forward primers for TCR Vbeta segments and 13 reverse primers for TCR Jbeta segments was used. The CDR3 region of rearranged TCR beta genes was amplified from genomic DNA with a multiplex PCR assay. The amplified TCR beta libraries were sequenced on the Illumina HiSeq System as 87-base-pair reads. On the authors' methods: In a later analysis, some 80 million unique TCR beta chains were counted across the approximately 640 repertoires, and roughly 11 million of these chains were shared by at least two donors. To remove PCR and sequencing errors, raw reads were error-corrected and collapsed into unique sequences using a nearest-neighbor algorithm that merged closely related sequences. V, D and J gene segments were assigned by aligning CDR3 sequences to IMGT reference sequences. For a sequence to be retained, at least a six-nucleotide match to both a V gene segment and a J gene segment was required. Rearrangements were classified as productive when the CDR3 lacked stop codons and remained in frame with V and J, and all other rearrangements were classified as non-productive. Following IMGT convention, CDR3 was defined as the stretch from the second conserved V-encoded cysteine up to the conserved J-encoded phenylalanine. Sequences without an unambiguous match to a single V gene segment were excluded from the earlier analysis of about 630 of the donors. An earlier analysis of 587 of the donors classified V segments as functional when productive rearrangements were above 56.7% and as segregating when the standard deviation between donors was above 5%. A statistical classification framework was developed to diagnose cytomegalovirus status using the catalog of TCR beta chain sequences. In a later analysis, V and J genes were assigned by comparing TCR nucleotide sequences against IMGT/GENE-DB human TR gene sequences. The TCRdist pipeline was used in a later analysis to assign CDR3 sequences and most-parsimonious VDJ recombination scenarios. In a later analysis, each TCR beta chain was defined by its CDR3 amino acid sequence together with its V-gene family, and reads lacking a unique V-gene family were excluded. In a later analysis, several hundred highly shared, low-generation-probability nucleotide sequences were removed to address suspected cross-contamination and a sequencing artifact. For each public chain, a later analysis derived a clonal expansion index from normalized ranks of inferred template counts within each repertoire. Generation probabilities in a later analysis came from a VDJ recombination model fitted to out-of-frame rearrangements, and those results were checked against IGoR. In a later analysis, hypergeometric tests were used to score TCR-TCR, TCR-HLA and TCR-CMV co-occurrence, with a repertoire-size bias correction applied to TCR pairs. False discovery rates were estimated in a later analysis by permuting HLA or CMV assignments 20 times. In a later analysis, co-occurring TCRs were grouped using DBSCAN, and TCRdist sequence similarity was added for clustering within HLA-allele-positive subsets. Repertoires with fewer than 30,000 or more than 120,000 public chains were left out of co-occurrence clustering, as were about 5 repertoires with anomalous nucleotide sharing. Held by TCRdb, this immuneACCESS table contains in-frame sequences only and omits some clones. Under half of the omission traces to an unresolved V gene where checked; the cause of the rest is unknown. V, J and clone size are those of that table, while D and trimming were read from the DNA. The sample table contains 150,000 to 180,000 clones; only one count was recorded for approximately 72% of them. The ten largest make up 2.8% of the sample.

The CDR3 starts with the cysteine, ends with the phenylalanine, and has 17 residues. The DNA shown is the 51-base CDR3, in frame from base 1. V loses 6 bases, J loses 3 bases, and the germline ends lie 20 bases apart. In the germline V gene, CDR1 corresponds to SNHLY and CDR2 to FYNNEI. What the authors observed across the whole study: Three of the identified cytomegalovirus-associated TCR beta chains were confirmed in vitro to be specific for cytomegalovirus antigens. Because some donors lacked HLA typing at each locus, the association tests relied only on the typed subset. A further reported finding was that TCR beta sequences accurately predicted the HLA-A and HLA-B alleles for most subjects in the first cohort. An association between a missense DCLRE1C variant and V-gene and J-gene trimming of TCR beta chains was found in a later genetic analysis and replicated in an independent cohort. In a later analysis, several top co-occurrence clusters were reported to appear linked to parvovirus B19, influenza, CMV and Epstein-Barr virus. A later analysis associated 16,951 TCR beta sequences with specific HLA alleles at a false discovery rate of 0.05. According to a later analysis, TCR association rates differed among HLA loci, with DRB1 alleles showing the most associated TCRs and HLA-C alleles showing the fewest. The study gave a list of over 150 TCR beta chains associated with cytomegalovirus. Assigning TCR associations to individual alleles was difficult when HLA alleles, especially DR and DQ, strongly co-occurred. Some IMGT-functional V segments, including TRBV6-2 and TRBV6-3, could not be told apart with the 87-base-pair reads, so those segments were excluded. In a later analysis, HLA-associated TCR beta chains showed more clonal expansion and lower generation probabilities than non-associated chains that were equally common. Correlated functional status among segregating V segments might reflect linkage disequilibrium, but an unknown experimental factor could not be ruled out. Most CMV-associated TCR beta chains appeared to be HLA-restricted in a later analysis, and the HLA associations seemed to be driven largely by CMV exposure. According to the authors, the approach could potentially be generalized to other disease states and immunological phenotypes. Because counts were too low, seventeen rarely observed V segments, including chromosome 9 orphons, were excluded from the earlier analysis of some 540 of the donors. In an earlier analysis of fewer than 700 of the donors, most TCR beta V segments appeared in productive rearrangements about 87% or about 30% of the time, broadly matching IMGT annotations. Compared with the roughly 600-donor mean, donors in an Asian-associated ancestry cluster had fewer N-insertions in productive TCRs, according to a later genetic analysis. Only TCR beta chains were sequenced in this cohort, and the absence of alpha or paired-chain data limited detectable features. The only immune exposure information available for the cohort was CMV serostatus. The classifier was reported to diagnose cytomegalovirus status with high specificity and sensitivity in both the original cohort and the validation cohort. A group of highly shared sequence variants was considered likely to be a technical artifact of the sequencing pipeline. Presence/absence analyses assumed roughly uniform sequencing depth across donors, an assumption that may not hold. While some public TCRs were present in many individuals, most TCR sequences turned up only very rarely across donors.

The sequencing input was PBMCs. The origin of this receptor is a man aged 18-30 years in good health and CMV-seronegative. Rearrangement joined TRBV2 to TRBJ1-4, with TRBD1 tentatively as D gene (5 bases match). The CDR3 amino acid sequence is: CASRAMMGKGANEKLFF. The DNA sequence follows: TGTGCCAGCAGGGCCATGATGGGGAAAGGGGCTAATGAAAAACTGTTTTTT.